The 28 T cell receptor beta chains listed next were all sequenced from one sample in a study of T cells in Graves' hyperthyroidism and ophthalmopathy. There were TCR beta CDR3 regions amplified from RNA transcripts. HTBI primers were the set used in a first-round RT-PCR of the TCR CDR3. TCRdb redid the calling of the multiplex PCR reads with MiXCR, one entry per CDR3 protein. The sample holds hundreds of thousands of distinct CDR3 sequences, about 15% seen once. Sequencing was done on a sample of blood. The origin of the receptors is a man aged 18 to 30 with Graves' ophthalmopathy.

This clonotype was seen ten or more times. The chain couples TRBV12-3 or TRBV12-4 to TRBJ1-6; weak D call: TRBD1 (6 bases). The CDR3 is made up of 13 amino acids. The germline V and J ends were trimmed by 7 bases and 6 bases, with 10 bases remaining between them. The CDR3 nucleotides are TGTGCCAGCACCCTAGGGGGTAATTCACCCCTCCACTTT. Amino acids: CASTLGGNSPLHF.

The chain is built from TRBV6-5 and TRBJ1-5; the D is unclear. The CDR3 sequence is 15 residues long. Germline V gives CDR1 MNHEY, CDR2 SVGAGI. V was clipped by 0 bases and J by 0 bases, with 6 bases between them. CDR3 in amino acids: CASSYSGNSNQPQHF. The CDR3 coding sequence is TGTGCCAGCAGTTACTCAGGTAATAGCAATCAGCCCCAGCATTTT.

The sample holds many counts of this clonotype. V gene TRBV2 combines with J gene TRBJ1-4, with 7 bases matching TRBD1. With 6 bases clipped from V and 6 bases from J, the junction kept 4 bases outside the gene matches. The germline V gene has CDR1 SNHLY and CDR2 FYNNEI. The CDR3 has 13 amino acids. This CDR3 reads CASSGDRDEKLFF. The CDR3 DNA reads as TGTGCCAGCAGCGGAGACAGGGATGAAAAACTGTTTTTT.

The gene calls are TRBV19 and TRBJ1-2, with D unresolved. The CDR3 runs 13 residues. Trimming took 5 bases from V and 4 from J, leaving 11 bases between them. CDR1 is LNHDA, CDR2 SQIVND, per germline (reference sequence). CDR3 in DNA: TGTGCCAGTAGTGTCGGATTCGGCTATGGCTACACCTTC. Encoded protein: CASSVGFGYGYTF.

Many counts were recorded for this clonotype. The chain recombines TRBV19 with TRBJ2-3, with 8 bases lining up with TRBD2. Trimming at V came to 4 bases and at J to 6 bases, leaving 9 bases not matched to a gene. Germline lookup yields CDR1 LNHDA and CDR2 SQIVND (reference sequence). The CDR3 totals 15 residues. CDR3: CASSKQAGEGDTQYF. DNA for the CDR3: TGTGCCAGTAGTAAGCAAGCGGGAGAGGGCGATACGCAGTATTTT.

This clonotype showed up many times. The chain couples TRBV12-3 or TRBV12-4 to TRBJ2-5; 9 bases agree with TRBD1. This CDR3 is 14 amino acids long. Germline trimming cut 7 bases from V and 7 bases from J; bases unmatched to any gene: 10. CDR3 bases: TGTGCCAGCACCCCTTGGGACAGGGAATGGACCCAGTACTTC. As protein: CASTPWDREWTQYF.

Points on this clonotype: A much more abundant neighbour one base away suggests this may be a read error. V usage is TRBV3-1 and J usage is TRBJ1-3; no firm D call. The CDR3 spans 14 residues. Germline V gene lookup returns CDR1 LGHDT and CDR2 YNNKEL (reference sequence). The CDR3 loop is CASSRGTPGNAIYF. CDR3 nucleotide sequence: TGTGCCAGCAGCCGGGGAACCCCTGGAAACGCCATATATTTT.

Note on this clonotype: A read error is possible here, since a much larger clone lies one base away. The V gene is TRBV5-1, the J gene TRBJ2-7; TRBD2 might be the D (6 bases). Germline V lookup: CDR1 SGHRS, CDR2 YFSETQ. The CDR3 runs 14 residues. The DNA of the CDR3 is TGCGCCAGCAGCTGGGACTCAAGCTCCTACGAGCAGCACTTC. Its protein is CASSWDSSSYEQHF.

This clonotype appeared many times. The V call is TRBV5-1, the J call TRBJ2-3; D gene ambiguous. The CDR3 contains 14 residues. Germline assignment: CDR1 SGHRS and CDR2 YFSETQ. Trimming removed 2 bases from V and 6 bases from J, with 13 bases in between. CDR3 coding DNA: TGCGCCAGCAGCTTCGGCAACCAGCCGGATACGCAGTATTTT. It encodes CASSFGNQPDTQYF.

V and J are TRBV11-3 and TRBJ2-1; TRBD2 agrees at 13 bases. The V segment lost 5 bases and the J segment 6 bases; nucleotides outside the gene matches: 4. This CDR3 spans 15 amino acids. Germline CDR1 SGHNT, CDR2 YENEEA. CDR3 bases: TGTGCCAGCAGCACCGGACTAGCGGGAGTCAATGAGCAGTTCTTC. Translating it yields CASSTGLAGVNEQFF.

This clonotype came up many times. DNA of the CDR3: TGTGCCAGCAGTTACTCTATTACAGGGGGCTTTTACGAGCAGTACTTC. It is translated as CASSYSITGGFYEQYF. This chain links TRBV6-5 with TRBJ2-7; TRBD1 aligns across 9 bases. Germline V gene data show CDR1 as MNHEY and CDR2 as SVGAGI. V lost 0 bases and J lost 4; bases outside the gene matches: 7. CDR3 length equals 16 residues.

This clonotype was counted at least ten times. The chain is built from TRBV11-3 and TRBJ2-7; 7 positions agree with TRBD2. The J segment lost 7 bases and the V segment lost 5 bases, leaving 11 bases of the junction unmatched. There are 14 residues in the CDR3. Germline V gene sequence: CDR1 SGHNT, CDR2 YENEEA. The chain's CDR3 is CASSPAGLSREQYF. As DNA, the CDR3 is TGTGCCAGCAGCCCAGCGGGACTTAGTCGGGAGCAGTACTTC.

This clonotype was found many times. This rearrangement joins TRBV5-1 to TRBJ2-1; 13 bases fit TRBD2. J gave up 7 bases and V 2 bases, and 3 bases lay outside the gene matches. Germline lookup yields CDR1 SGHRS and CDR2 YFSETQ. The length of the CDR3 is 15 residues. The CDR3 protein is CASSLGTSGTNEQFF. The CDR3 DNA is TGCGCCAGCAGCTTAGGGACTAGCGGGACGAATGAGCAGTTCTTC.

This clonotype was seen many times. This rearrangement joins TRBV20-1 to TRBJ1-2; D unresolved. Germline V gene data show CDR1 as DFQATT and CDR2 as SNEGSKA (reference sequence). Trimming took 0 bases from V and 7 from J, leaving 12 bases between them. The CDR3 totals 13 residues. CDR3 nucleotides: TGCAGTGCTAGAGATTCCTGGGTATCTGGCTACACCTTC. Encoded protein: CSARDSWVSGYTF.

The table lists this clonotype with many counts. The V and J genes are TRBV7-9 and TRBJ2-1; TRBD2 aligns across 8 bases. This CDR3 has 14 residues. V lost 5 bases, J lost 8 bases, and 8 bases stayed unmatched. The germline V gene encodes CDR1 SEHNR and CDR2 FQNEAQ (reference sequence). CDR3 sequence reads: CASSAGTSVYEQFF. In nucleotides, the CDR3 is TGTGCCAGCAGCGCCGGGACTAGTGTCTATGAGCAGTTCTTC.

The sample holds many counts of this clonotype. The V call is TRBV12-3 or TRBV12-4, the J call TRBJ2-3; 7 nucleotides line up with TRBD2. Trimming took 5 bases from V and 3 from J; bases not matched to a gene: 8. This CDR3 is built from 15 residues. CDR3 in DNA: TGTGCCAGCAGTGCCCTAGCGGAGGTAACAGATACGCAGTATTTT. Its translation is CASSALAEVTDTQYF.

This clonotype was observed at least ten times. The chain combines TRBV19 with TRBJ1-2; the D is unclear. Trimming removed 0 bases from V and 1 base from J, with 6 bases in between. This CDR3 is built from 14 residues. Looked up from germline, CDR1 is LNHDA and CDR2 is SQIVND (reference sequence). CDR3 DNA sequence: TGTGCCAGTAGTATAGATAGGAATAACTATGGCTACACCTTC. Protein sequence: CASSIDRNNYGYTF.

This clonotype has ten or more counts. The CDR3 loop is CASSFTVAGDTGDTQYF. The DNA for the CDR3 is TGTGCCAGCAGTTTTACCGTAGCGGGAGATACAGGAGATACGCAGTATTTT. The V and J genes are TRBV27 and TRBJ2-3; 9 bases match TRBD2. The V gene's germline CDR1 is MNHEY and CDR2 SMNVEV (reference sequence). V lost 3 bases and J lost 5; bases outside the gene matches: 12. The CDR3 loop spans 17 amino acids.

This clonotype was found many times. The chain combines TRBV29-1 with TRBJ1-1; 8 nucleotides match TRBD1. Per the germline V gene, CDR1 is SQVTM and CDR2 is ANQGSEA. The CDR3 extends over 14 amino acids. V was clipped by 3 bases and J by 5 bases; unmatched bases: 8. CDR3: CSVDGGNRGTEAFF. The CDR3 nucleotides are TGCAGCGTTGATGGGGGGAACAGGGGGACTGAAGCTTTCTTT.

This clonotype turned up a few times. The genes are TRBV5-8 and TRBJ1-2; maybe TRBD1 (5 bases). The CDR3 loop spans 16 amino acids. Trimming left V 4 bases short and J 0 bases short, with 16 bases between. Germline CDR1 is SGHTS and CDR2 is YDEGEE. CDR3 sequence reads: CASSLIDSPANYGYTF. The CDR3 coding sequence is TGTGCCAGCAGCCTGATTGACAGCCCTGCTAACTATGGCTACACCTTC. Variable domain in full (rest from reference TRBV5-8 and TRBJ1-2): EAGVTQSPTHLIKTRGQQATLRCSPISGHTSVYWYQQALGLGLQFLLWYDEGEERNRGNFPPRFSGRQFPNYSSELNVNALELEDSALYLCASSLIDSPANYGYTFGSGTRLTVV.

The chain links TRBV4-1 to TRBJ1-5; 9 positions agree with TRBD1. The CDR3 length is 15 residues. V shed 3 bases, J shed 2 bases, and the junction held 2 bases outside the gene matches. Germline V CDR1 and CDR2: MGHRA, YSYEKL. The CDR3 protein is CASSHRDRGNQPQHF. CDR3 DNA sequence: TGCGCCAGCAGCCACCGGGACAGGGGCAATCAGCCCCAGCATTTT.

This clonotype has a count of ten or more. V is TRBV7-2 and J is TRBJ1-3; D not resolved. Trimming pared 5 bases from V and 0 bases from J, leaving 8 bases between. Germline-derived CDR1 and CDR2 are SGHTA and FQGNSA. CDR3 length: 14 residues. CDR3 coding DNA: TGTGCCAGCAGCCCCGCTGGCTCTGGAAACACCATATATTTT. Translation: CASSPAGSGNTIYF.

Many counts were recorded for this clonotype. This rearrangement joins TRBV10-1 to TRBJ1-2, with D uncertain. V was shortened by 5 bases and J by 7 bases, with 14 bases between the two germline ends. CDR3 size: 13 residues. Germline loops: CDR1 WNHNN, CDR2 SYGVQD (reference sequence). CDR3 coding DNA: TGCGCCAGCAGTCTCGGGCTATCCACTGGCTACACCTTC. It encodes CASSLGLSTGYTF.

The gene calls are TRBV5-6 and TRBJ2-7, with D unclear. This CDR3 region has 15 residues. The germline gives CDR1 SGHDT, CDR2 YYEEEE. Trimming took off 2 bases at V and 2 bases at J, with 14 bases between the two ends. CDR3 residues: CASSFFLQVAYEQYF. In DNA form, the CDR3 reads TGTGCCAGCAGCTTCTTTCTTCAGGTGGCCTACGAGCAGTACTTC.

The chain has TRBV28 and TRBJ2-7; D tentatively reads TRBD1 or TRBD2 (5 bases each). V shed 8 bases and J shed 5 bases, with 25 bases lying between them. The CDR3 runs 16 residues. CDR1 is MDHEN, CDR2 SYDVKM, per germline. The CDR3 nucleotides are TGTGCCAGCCAAAAAAAATTCCCGGGACCGAGAGACGAGCAGTACTTC. This codes for CASQKKFPGPRDEQYF.

Ten or more counts support this clonotype. This rearrangement joins TRBV7-3 to TRBJ2-7; unclear D gene. V lost 3 bases, J lost 0 bases, and 6 bases lay in between. Germline assignment: CDR1 SGHTA and CDR2 FQGTGA. The CDR3 runs 13 residues. The CDR3 reads CASSFQSSYEQYF. The CDR3 coding sequence is TGTGCCAGCAGCTTCCAGAGCTCCTACGAGCAGTACTTC.

This clonotype came up many times. V and J are TRBV7-2 and TRBJ2-7; TRBD2 aligns across 7 bases. J gave up 7 bases and V 2 bases, and 8 bases lay outside the gene matches. This CDR3 spans 14 amino acids. CDR1 is SGHTA and CDR2 is FQGNSA in the germline V gene. CDR3: CASSLPSGPWEQYF. The CDR3, as DNA: TGTGCCAGCAGCTTACCTAGCGGTCCCTGGGAGCAGTACTTC.

The chain is built from TRBV4-3 and TRBJ2-1, with 11 positions matching TRBD2. CDR1 and CDR2 from the germline V gene are LGHNA and YSLEER. Germline trimming cut 3 bases from V and 6 bases from J; bases unmatched to any gene: 10. The CDR3 is 17 residues long. CDR3 coding DNA: TGCGCCAGCAGCCAGCAGGGGGTAGCGGGGGGGCCCAATGAGCAGTTCTTC. Translated: CASSQQGVAGGPNEQFF.